The source of this T cell receptor (beta chain) is a study of blood T cell repertoires in COVID-19. Study at large: Sites across the United States, Italy and Spain contributed samples from acute and convalescent COVID-19. Sample material is recorded as cDNA or gDNA derived from T cells, B-cell-depleted T cells, or PBMCs.

Per the original data handling: Reference gene primer amplification yielded estimated nucleated cell counts. This table comes from immunoSEQ multiplex PCR, and its TCRdb copy is limited to in-frame clones, with some not included. V, J and clone size are those of that table, while D and trimming were read from the DNA. The profile shows approximately 20,000 clones, almost 85% of them singletons. Germline V lookup: CDR1 MNHEY, CDR2 SMNVEV (reference sequence). Trimming at V came to 5 bases and at J to 4 bases, leaving 7 bases not matched to a gene. CDR3 length equals 15 residues. The gene calls are TRBV27 and TRBJ1-2, with 10 bases aligning to TRBD1. The receptor's source is a man older than 75 with acute or convalescent COVID-19. Sequencing was performed on peripheral blood. For the CDR3, the DNA is TGTGCCAGCAGTCTGACAGGGGGCCCAGGCTATGGCTACACCTTC. It codes for CASSLTGGPGYGYTF.